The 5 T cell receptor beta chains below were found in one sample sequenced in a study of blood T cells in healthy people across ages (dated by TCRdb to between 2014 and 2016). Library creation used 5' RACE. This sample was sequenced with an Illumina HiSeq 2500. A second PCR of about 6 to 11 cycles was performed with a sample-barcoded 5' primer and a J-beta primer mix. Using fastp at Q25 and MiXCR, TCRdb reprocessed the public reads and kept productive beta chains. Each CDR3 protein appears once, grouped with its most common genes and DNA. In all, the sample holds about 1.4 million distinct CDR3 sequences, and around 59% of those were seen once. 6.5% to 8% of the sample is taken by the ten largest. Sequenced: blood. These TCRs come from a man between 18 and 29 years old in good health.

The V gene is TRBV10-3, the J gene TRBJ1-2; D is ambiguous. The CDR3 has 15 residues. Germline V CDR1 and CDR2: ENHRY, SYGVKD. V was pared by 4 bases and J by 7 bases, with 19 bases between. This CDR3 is CAISAETKGGIGYTF. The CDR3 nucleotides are TGTGCCATCAGTGCGGAAACCAAGGGAGGTATTGGCTACACCTTC.

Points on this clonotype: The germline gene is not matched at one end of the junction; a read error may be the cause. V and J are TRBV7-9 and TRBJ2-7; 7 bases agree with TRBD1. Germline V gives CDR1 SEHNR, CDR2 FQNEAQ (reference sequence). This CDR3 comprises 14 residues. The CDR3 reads CASSHPGQTYGQYF. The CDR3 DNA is TGTGCCAGCAGCCATCCGGGACAGACCTACGGGCAGTACTTC.

The DNA of the CDR3 is TGTGCCAGCAGCAAGACAGGGGGGTATGGCTACACCTTC. Amino acids: CASSKTGGYGYTF. The genes are TRBV5-6 and TRBJ1-2, with 9 bases matching TRBD1. Germline V gene sequence: CDR1 SGHDT, CDR2 YYEEEE. The CDR3 contains 13 residues. Trimming took 4 bases from V and 5 from J; bases not matched to a gene: 3.

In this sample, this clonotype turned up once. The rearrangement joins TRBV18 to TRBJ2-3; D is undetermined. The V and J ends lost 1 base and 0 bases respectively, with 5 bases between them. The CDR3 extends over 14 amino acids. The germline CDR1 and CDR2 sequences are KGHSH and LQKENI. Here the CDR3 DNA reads TGTGCCAGCTCACCACAGAGAAGCACAGATACGCAGTATTTT. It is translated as CASSPQRSTDTQYF.

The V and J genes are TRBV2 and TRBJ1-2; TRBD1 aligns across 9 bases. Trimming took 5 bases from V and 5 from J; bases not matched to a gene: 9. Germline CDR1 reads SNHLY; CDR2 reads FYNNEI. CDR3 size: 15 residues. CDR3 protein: CASSKDRGKSYGYTF. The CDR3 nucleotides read TGTGCCAGCAGTAAGGACAGGGGAAAGAGTTATGGCTACACCTTC. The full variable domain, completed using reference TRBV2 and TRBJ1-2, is EPEVTQTPSHQVTQMGQEVILRCVPISNHLYFYWYRQILGQKVEFLVSFYNNEISEKSEIFDDQFSVERPDGSNFTLKIRSTKLEDSAMYFCASSKDRGKSYGYTFGSGTRLTVV.